Below are 3 T cell receptor beta chains sequenced from a single sample in a study of siplizumab effects on memory and regulatory T cells. Assay used: immunoSEQ multiplex PCR; TCRdb lists only in-frame clones, some missing. This sample yields over 60,000 clones, of which about 90% are seen a single time; approximately 29% belongs to the top ten. The sequenced sample was CD8+ T cells sorted from blood. The receptor set was obtained from a human donor in good health.

Here the CDR3 DNA reads TGTGCCAGCAGCGCCACGGGACAGGGCACTGAAGCTTTCTTT. Protein: CASSATGQGTEAFF. The rearrangement links TRBV9 to TRBJ1-1; 9 nucleotides align to TRBD1. There are 14 residues in the CDR3. Trimming took 3 bases from V and 4 from J; bases not matched to a gene: 4. The germline V gene encodes CDR1 SGDLS and CDR2 YYNGEE.

This chain links TRBV6-1 with TRBJ2-3; 8 bases map to TRBD2. Trimming cost V 6 bases and J 2 bases; bases outside gene matches: 7. Germline CDR1 is MNHNS and CDR2 is SASEGT. This CDR3 has 15 amino acids. CDR3 nucleotides: TGTGCCAGCAGCCCGACTAGCGCGCTCACAGATACGCAGTATTTT. Translation gives CASSPTSALTDTQYF.

This chain joins TRBV2 and TRBJ2-3, with 12 bases identical to TRBD2. V was clipped by 3 bases and J by 2 bases; unmatched bases: 3. Germline CDR1 reads SNHLY; CDR2 reads FYNNEI. The CDR3 covers 16 residues. This CDR3 reads CASSDGLAGNTDTQYF. The CDR3 nucleotides read TGTGCCAGCAGTGATGGACTAGCGGGGAACACAGATACGCAGTATTTT.